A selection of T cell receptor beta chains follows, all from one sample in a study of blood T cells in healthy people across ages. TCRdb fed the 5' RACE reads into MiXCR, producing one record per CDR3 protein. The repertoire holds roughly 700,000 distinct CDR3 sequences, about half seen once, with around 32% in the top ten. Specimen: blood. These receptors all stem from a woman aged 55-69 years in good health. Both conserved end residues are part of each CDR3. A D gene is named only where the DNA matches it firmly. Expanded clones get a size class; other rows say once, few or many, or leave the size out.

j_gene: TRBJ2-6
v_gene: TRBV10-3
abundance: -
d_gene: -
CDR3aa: CAVSYRVSGANVLTF
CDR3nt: TGTGCCGTCAGTTACAGGGTCTCTGGGGCCAACGTCCTGACTTTC

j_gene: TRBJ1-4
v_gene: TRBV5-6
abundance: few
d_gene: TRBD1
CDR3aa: CASSLGRTGNEKLFF
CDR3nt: TGTGCCAGCAGCTTGGGGAGGACAGGCAATGAAAAACTGTTTTTT

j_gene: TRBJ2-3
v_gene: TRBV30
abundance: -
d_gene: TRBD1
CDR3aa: CAWNGQATSTDTQYF
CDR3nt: TGTGCCTGGAATGGACAGGCGACTAGCACAGATACGCAGTATTTT

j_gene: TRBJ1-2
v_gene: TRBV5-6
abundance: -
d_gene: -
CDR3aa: CASSLEQGTFYGYTF
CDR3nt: TGTGCCAGCAGCTTGGAACAGGGCACCTTCTATGGCTACACCTTC

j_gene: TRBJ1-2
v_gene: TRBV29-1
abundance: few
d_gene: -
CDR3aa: CSVDKGIPWYGYTF
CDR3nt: TGCAGCGTTGATAAAGGAATCCCCTGGTATGGCTACACCTTC

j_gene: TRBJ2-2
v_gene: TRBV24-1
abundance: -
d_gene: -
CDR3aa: CATSDPGHNTGELFF
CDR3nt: TGTGCCACCAGTGACCCCGGACATAACACCGGGGAGCTGTTTTTT

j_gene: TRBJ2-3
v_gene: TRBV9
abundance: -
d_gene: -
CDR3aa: CASSVALEDTQYF
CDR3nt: TGTGCCAGCAGCGTAGCTCTTGAAGATACGCAGTATTTT

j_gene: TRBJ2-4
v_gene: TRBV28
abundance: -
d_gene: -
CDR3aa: CASDPRGTGFGELAKNIQYF
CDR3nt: TGTGCCAGCGATCCCCGCGGCACAGGGTTTGGAGAACTAGCCAAAAACATTCAGTACTTC

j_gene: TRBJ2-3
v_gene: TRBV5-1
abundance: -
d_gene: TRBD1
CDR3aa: CASSVRGGADTQYF
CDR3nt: TGCGCCAGCAGTGTGAGAGGGGGCGCAGATACGCAGTATTTT

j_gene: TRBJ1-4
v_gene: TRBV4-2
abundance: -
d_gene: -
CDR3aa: CASSQVFNEKLFF
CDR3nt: TGTGCCAGCAGCCAAGTCTTTAATGAAAAACTGTTTTTT

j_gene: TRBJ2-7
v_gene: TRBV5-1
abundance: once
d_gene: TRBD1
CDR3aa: CASSLTGTDNEQYF
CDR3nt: TGCGCCAGCAGCTTAACCGGGACAGACAATGAGCAGTACTTC

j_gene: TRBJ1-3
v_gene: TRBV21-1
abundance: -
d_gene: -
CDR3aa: CASSNTDSGNTIYF
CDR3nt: TGTGCCAGCAGCAATACGGACTCTGGAAACACCATATATTTT

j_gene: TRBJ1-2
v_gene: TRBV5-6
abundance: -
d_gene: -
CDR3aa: CASSLGLTTDHGYTF
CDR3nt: TGTGCCAGCAGCTTGGGTCTAACAACGGACCATGGCTACACCTTC

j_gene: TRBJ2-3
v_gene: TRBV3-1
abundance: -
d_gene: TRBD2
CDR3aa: CASSQETSGRAADTQYF
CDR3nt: TGTGCCAGCAGCCAAGAGACTAGCGGGAGGGCCGCAGATACGCAGTATTTT

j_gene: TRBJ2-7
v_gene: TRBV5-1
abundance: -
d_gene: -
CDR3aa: CASSPDGSRAYEQYF
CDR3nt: TGCGCCAGCAGTCCCGATGGGAGTCGGGCCTACGAGCAGTACTTC

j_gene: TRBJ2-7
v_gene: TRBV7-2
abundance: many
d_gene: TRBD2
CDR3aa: CASSPSGSSYEQYF
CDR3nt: TGTGCCAGCAGCCCAAGCGGGAGCTCCTACGAGCAGTACTTC

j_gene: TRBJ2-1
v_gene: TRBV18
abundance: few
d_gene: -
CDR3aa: CASSFGSRDNEQFF
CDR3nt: TGTGCCAGCTCATTCGGGAGTCGCGACAATGAGCAGTTCTTC

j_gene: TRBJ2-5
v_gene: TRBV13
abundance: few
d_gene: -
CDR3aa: CASSLARVQETQYF
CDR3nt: TGTGCCAGCAGCTTAGCCCGGGTACAAGAGACCCAGTACTTC

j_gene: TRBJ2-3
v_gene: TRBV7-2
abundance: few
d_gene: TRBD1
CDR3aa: CASSSPFDRESTDTQYF
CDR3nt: TGTGCCAGCAGCTCCCCATTCGACAGGGAAAGCACAGATACGCAGTATTTT

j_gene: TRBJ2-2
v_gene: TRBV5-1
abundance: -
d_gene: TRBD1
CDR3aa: CASSSGQQVGELFF
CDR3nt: TGCGCCAGCAGCTCGGGACAGCAAGTAGGGGAGCTGTTTTTT

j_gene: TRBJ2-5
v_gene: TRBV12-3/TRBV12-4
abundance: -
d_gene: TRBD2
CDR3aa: CASSPGEGGETQYF
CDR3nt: TGTGCCAGCAGTCCCGGGGAGGGAGGGGAGACCCAGTACTTC

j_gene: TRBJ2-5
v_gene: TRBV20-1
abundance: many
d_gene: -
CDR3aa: CSAGTFQETQYF
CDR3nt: TGCAGTGCTGGGACTTTCCAAGAGACCCAGTACTTC

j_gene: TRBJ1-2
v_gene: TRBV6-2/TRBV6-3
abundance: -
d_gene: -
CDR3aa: CASSRDSSYAGYTF
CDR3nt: TGTGCCAGCAGCCGCGACAGTTCCTATGCTGGCTACACCTTC

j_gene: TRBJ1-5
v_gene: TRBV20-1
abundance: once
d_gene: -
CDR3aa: CSARDPGPLDNQPQHF
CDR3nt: TGCAGTGCTAGAGACCCGGGGCCGTTGGATAATCAGCCCCAGCATTTT

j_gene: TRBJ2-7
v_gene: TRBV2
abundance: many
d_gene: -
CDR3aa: CASSGRCEQYF
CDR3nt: TGTGCCAGCAGTGGTAGGTGCGAGCAGTACTTC

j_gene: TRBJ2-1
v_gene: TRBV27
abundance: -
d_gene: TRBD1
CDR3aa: CASRGTGRYNEQFF
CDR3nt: TGTGCCAGCAGGGGGACAGGGCGATACAATGAGCAGTTCTTC

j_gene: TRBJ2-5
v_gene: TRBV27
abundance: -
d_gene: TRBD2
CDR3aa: CASTVAGVRGEQYF
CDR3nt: TGTGCCAGCACCGTAGCGGGAGTGCGCGGTGAGCAGTACTTC

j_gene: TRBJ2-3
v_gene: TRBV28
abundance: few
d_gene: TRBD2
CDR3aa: CASNTALAGEVSDTQYF
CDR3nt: TGTGCCAGTAATACGGCACTAGCGGGAGAAGTTTCAGATACGCAGTATTTT

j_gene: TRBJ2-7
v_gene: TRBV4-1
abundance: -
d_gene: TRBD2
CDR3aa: CASSQEGRAGGEQYF
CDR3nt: TGCGCCAGCAGCCAAGAAGGGCGAGCGGGAGGGGAGCAGTACTTC

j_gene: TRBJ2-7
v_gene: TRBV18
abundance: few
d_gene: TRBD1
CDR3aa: CASSPDAGTVSCEQYF
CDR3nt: TGTGCCAGCTCACCCGACGCCGGGACAGTCTCCTGCGAGCAGTACTTC

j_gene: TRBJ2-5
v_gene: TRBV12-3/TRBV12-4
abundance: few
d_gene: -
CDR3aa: CASSPVGQQETQYF
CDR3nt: TGTGCCAGCAGTCCTGTTGGACAGCAAGAGACCCAGTACTTC

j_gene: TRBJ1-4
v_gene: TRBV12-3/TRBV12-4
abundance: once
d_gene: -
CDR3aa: CASSFTGSVEKLFF
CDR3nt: TGTGCCAGCAGTTTTACAGGGTCTGTAGAAAAACTGTTTTTT

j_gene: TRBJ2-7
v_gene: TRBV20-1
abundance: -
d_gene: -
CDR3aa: CSAREGAGFPNEQYF
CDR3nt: TGCAGTGCTAGAGAGGGGGCTGGCTTTCCCAACGAGCAGTACTTC

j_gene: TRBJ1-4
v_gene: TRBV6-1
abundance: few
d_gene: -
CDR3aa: CASRTDSKTEKLFF
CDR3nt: TGTGCCAGTAGGACAGACTCTAAGACTGAAAAACTGTTTTTT

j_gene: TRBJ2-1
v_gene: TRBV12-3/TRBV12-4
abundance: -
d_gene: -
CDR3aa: CASSFVKAKESYNEQFF
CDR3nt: TGTGCCAGCAGTTTCGTAAAAGCGAAAGAATCCTACAATGAGCAGTTCTTC

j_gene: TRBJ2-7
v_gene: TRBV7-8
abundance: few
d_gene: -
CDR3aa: CASSSPLYRPYEQYF
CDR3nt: TGTGCCAGCAGCTCGCCCCTCTACCGACCCTACGAGCAGTACTTC

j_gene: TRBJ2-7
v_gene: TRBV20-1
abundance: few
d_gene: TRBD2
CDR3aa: CSAREAGGVSYEQYF
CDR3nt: TGCAGTGCTAGGGAAGCGGGAGGGGTCTCCTACGAGCAGTACTTC

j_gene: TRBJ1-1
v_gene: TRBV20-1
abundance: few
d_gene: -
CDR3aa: CSALRDWGAFF
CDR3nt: TGCAGTGCCCTCAGGGATTGGGGAGCTTTCTTT

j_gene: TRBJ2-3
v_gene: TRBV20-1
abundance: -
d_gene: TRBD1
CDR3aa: CSARVRGQGVNTQYF
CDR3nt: TGCAGTGCTAGAGTACGGGGACAGGGGGTGAATACGCAGTATTTT

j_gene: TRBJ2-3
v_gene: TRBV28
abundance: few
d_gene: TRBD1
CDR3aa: CASSATGVPDTQYF
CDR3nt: TGTGCCAGCAGTGCCACAGGGGTCCCAGATACGCAGTATTTT

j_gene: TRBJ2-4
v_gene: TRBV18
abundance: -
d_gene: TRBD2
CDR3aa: CASSPPRTSGSSIPYF
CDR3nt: TGTGCCAGCTCACCACCGAGGACTAGCGGGAGTAGCATTCCGTACTTC

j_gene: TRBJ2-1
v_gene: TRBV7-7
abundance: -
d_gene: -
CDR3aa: CASSLLGGIGNEQFF
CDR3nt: TGTGCCAGCAGCTTACTCGGGGGAATAGGCAATGAGCAGTTCTTC

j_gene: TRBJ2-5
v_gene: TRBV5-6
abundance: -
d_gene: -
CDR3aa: CASSLTGKGTQYF
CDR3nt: TGTGCCAGCAGTTTAACAGGGAAAGGGACCCAGTACTTC

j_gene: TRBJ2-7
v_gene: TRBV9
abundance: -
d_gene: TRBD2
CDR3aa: CASSPSGTTYNEQYF
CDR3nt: TGTGCCAGCAGCCCTTCCGGGACTACCTACAATGAGCAGTACTTC

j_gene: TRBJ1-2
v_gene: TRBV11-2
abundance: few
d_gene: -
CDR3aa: CASSLSVPSSGYTF
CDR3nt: TGTGCCAGCAGCTTAAGCGTGCCATCAAGTGGCTACACCTTC

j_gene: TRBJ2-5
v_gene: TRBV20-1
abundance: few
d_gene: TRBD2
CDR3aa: CSAPLAGGFETQYF
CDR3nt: TGCAGTGCTCCTTTAGCGGGAGGGTTTGAGACCCAGTACTTC

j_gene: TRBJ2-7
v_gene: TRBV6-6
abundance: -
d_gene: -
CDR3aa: CASSYSRGEAYEQYF
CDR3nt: TGTGCCAGCAGTTACTCGAGGGGAGAAGCCTACGAGCAGTACTTC